A single sample gave rise to the 25 T cell receptor beta chains below, sequenced in a study of blood T cell repertoires in COVID-19. Only in-frame clones appear in the TCRdb table, and some are missing; sequencing was by immunoSEQ multiplex PCR. Of approximately 300,000 clones listed, more than 70% are singletons. The sequenced material came from PBMCs or T cells enriched from blood (not recorded which). The receptors here all came from a woman aged 25 to 39 who had recovered from COVID-19.

Only one count was recorded for this clone. The chain has TRBV23-1 and TRBJ2-5, with D possibly matching TRBD1 (7 bases). TRBV23-1 is recorded as an ORF, its role being uncertain. The CDR3 totals 18 residues. Between the trimmed V and J ends, which lost 4 bases and 2 bases, there was a span of 23 bases. The CDR3 region is CASSPTGDQGTDQETQYF. In DNA, the CDR3 is TGCGCCAGCAGTCCGACGGGGGATCAAGGGACAGATCAAGAGACCCAGTACTTC.

The V gene is TRBV15, the J gene TRBJ1-4, with 8 bases matching TRBD1. The V and J ends lost 5 bases and 7 bases, in that order; junction bases with no gene match: 6. Germline-derived CDR1 and CDR2 are LNHNV and YYDKDF (reference sequence). CDR3 length: 14 amino acids. Written as DNA, the CDR3 is TGTGCCACCAGCGGGGACAGGAATTCTGAAAAACTGTTTTTT. It yields the protein CATSGDRNSEKLFF.

CDR3 residues: CSVALNGNEKLFF. CDR3 nucleotide sequence: TGCAGCGTTGCCCTCAACGGGAATGAAAAACTGTTTTTT. This rearrangement joins TRBV29-1 to TRBJ1-4; D is undetermined. The CDR3 consists of 13 residues. The V end was cut by 4 bases, the J end by 5 bases, with 11 bases between. The germline CDR1 and CDR2 sequences are SQVTM and ANQGSEA.

This chain links TRBV4-3 with TRBJ2-2, with D possibly being TRBD1 (7 bases). This CDR3 has 18 amino acids. Trimming cost V 0 bases and J 3 bases, with 17 bases left between them. The V gene's germline CDR1 is LGHNA and CDR2 YSLEER. The CDR3 is CASSQEPPGRGDTGELFF. The CDR3, as DNA: TGCGCCAGCAGCCAAGAACCCCCAGGCAGGGGGGACACCGGGGAGCTGTTTTTT.

The V gene is TRBV5-1, the J gene TRBJ2-2, with a possible D match to TRBD2 (6 bases). V lost 4 bases and J lost 2, with 15 bases in between. CDR3 length equals 16 residues. Germline V CDR1 and CDR2: SGHRS, YFSETQ. CDR3 bases: TGCGCCAGCAGCCCTGTTGGAGGGCTCAACACCGGGGAGCTGTTTTTT. Translated, it gives CASSPVGGLNTGELFF.

The chain combines TRBV5-4 with TRBJ2-7; unclear D gene. This CDR3 region has 12 residues. From germline, CDR1 is SGHNT and CDR2 YYREEE (reference sequence). V shed 6 bases and J shed 0 bases, with 7 bases lying between them. CDR3 region: CASTFGSYEQYF. The CDR3 DNA is TGTGCCAGCACTTTCGGCTCCTACGAGCAGTACTTC.

V gene TRBV29-1 combines with J gene TRBJ2-4; D may be TRBD1 (6 bases). The V and J ends lost 5 bases and 6 bases respectively, with 11 bases between them. The CDR3 spans 12 residues. Germline V gives CDR1 SQVTM, CDR2 ANQGSEA. The CDR3 nucleotides are TGCAGCGTTCTGGCAGGGGCAAACATTCAGTACTTC. Amino acids: CSVLAGANIQYF.

This sequence joins TRBV7-3 and TRBJ2-1; 7 bases are shared with TRBD1. Trimming cost V 0 bases and J 3 bases; bases outside gene matches: 5. In germline, CDR1 is SGHTA, CDR2 FQGTGA. This CDR3 spans 16 amino acids. The CDR3 protein is CASSLTGNRGYNEQFF. In DNA form, the CDR3 reads TGTGCCAGCAGCTTAACGGGGAACAGGGGCTACAATGAGCAGTTCTTC.

This clone was counted once. V is TRBV19 and J is TRBJ1-5; perhaps TRBD1 as D (5 bases). Trimming cost V 5 bases and J 6 bases, with 17 bases left between them. Germline V CDR1 and CDR2: LNHDA, SQIVND (reference sequence). CDR3 length: 15 amino acids. CDR3 region: CASSPLGAGFQPQHF. CDR3 bases: TGTGCCAGTAGTCCCCTTGGGGCAGGGTTTCAGCCCCAGCATTTT.

The chain recombines TRBV15 with TRBJ1-5; no reliable D call. Germline values: CDR1 LNHNV, CDR2 YYDKDF (reference sequence). The germline V and J ends were trimmed by 5 bases and 7 bases, with 27 bases remaining between them. This CDR3 region has 18 residues. The CDR3 DNA is TGTGCCACCAGCCCGATCTCTATTAGGCCCAGGTCCGACCAGCCCCAGCATTTT. This sequence encodes CATSPISIRPRSDQPQHF.

Points on this clone: Other DNA variants within this sample encode the same CDR3. This rearrangement joins TRBV27 to TRBJ1-1, with TRBD1 matching 8 bases. The CDR3 is 13 amino acids. Germline trimming cut 5 bases from V and 2 bases from J; bases unmatched to any gene: 1. Germline V gene lookup returns CDR1 MNHEY and CDR2 SMNVEV (reference sequence). This CDR3 is CASSGQGNTEAFF. As DNA, the CDR3 is TGTGCCAGCAGTGGACAGGGAAACACTGAAGCTTTCTTT.

This clone showed up just once. The chain combines TRBV5-8 with TRBJ2-5; tentative D call: TRBD1 (5 bases). This CDR3 comprises 16 residues. V shed 0 bases and J shed 1 base, with 13 bases lying between them. CDR1 and CDR2 from the germline V gene are SGHTS and YDEGEE. CDR3 in amino acids: CASSLDWQGSQETQYF. DNA for the CDR3: TGTGCCAGCAGCTTGGATTGGCAGGGCTCCCAAGAGACCCAGTACTTC.

The chain joins TRBV28 to TRBJ1-6; TRBD1 might be the D (6 bases). The length of the CDR3 is 15 residues. The germline V gene encodes CDR1 MDHEN and CDR2 SYDVKM. V lost 5 bases, J lost 7 bases, and 15 bases lay in between. The CDR3 is CASSGRQDPNSPLHF. The CDR3 nucleotides are TGTGCCAGCAGTGGACGACAGGATCCCAATTCACCCCTCCACTTT.

This chain joins TRBV5-4 and TRBJ2-1; 12 nucleotides match TRBD2. The CDR3 spans 18 residues. The germline gives CDR1 SGHNT, CDR2 YYREEE (reference sequence). The ends lost 4 bases at V and 0 bases at J; junction bases unmatched: 8. The CDR3 DNA sequence: TGTGCCAGCAGCCCCAACCCTAGCGGGGGGGCCTCCTACAATGAGCAGTTCTTC. It encodes CASSPNPSGGASYNEQFF.

In its sample, this clone was seen a few times. V is TRBV12-3 or TRBV12-4 and J is TRBJ1-2; a weak D match, TRBD1 (5 bases). Trimming cost V 5 bases and J 4 bases, with 11 bases left between them. The CDR3 totals 13 residues. CDR3 region: CASSPRTRYGYTF. For the CDR3, the DNA is TGTGCCAGCAGTCCCAGGACACGCTATGGCTACACCTTC.

This clone was picked up one time. This rearrangement joins TRBV10-1 to TRBJ1-1; D not resolved. The CDR3 has 15 amino acids. The V gene's germline CDR1 is WNHNN and CDR2 SYGVQD (reference sequence). V was clipped by 1 base and J by 4 bases, with 13 bases between them. The CDR3, as DNA: TGCGCCAGCAGTGAGTTGGGGAGATCGGGCACTGAAGCTTTCTTT. This translates into CASSELGRSGTEAFF.

V gene TRBV10-2 combines with J gene TRBJ1-1; TRBD1 might be the D (5 bases). Germline CDR1 reads WSHSY; CDR2 reads SAAADI. The CDR3 has 14 residues. V dropped 6 bases and J dropped 0 bases, with 11 bases sitting between them. CDR3: CASSTTDMNTEAFF. CDR3 nucleotide sequence: TGCGCCAGCAGCACGACAGACATGAACACTGAAGCTTTCTTT.

The V and J genes are TRBV5-1 and TRBJ2-1; the D gene is possibly TRBD2 (6 bases). The CDR3 runs 16 residues. V was pared by 3 bases and J by 3 bases, with 16 bases between. Germline CDR1 is SGHRS and CDR2 is YFSETQ. CDR3: CASSSSALAFYNEQFF. The CDR3 DNA sequence: TGCGCCAGCAGCTCCTCAGCCCTAGCGTTCTACAATGAGCAGTTCTTC. Full variable domain (missing parts from reference TRBV5-1 and TRBJ2-1): KAGVTQTPRYLIKTRGQQVTLSCSPISGHRSVSWYQQTPGQGLQFLFEYFSETQRNKGNFPGRFSGRQFSNSRSEMNVSTLELGDSALYLCASSSSALAFYNEQFFGPGTRLTVL.

This chain links TRBV11-2 with TRBJ2-5; perhaps TRBD1 as D (8 bases). Trimming left V 3 bases short and J 7 bases short, with 21 bases between. Germline V CDR1 and CDR2: SGHAT, FQNNGV. The CDR3 spans 16 residues. CDR3 sequence (DNA): TGTGCCAGCAGCTTCACAGGGGGGGGCGGTCCGGGGACCCAGTACTTC. Its protein product is CASSFTGGGGPGTQYF.

This chain joins TRBV13 and TRBJ2-5, with 8 bases matching TRBD1. This CDR3 has 15 amino acids. V dropped 4 bases and J dropped 5; count of bases not matched to a gene: 9. Per germline, CDR1 PRHDT and CDR2 FYEKMQ (reference sequence). CDR3 protein: CASSSRQGRRETQYF. In DNA, the CDR3 is TGTGCCAGCAGCTCCCGACAGGGGAGGAGGGAGACCCAGTACTTC.

This chain connects TRBV7-9 to TRBJ2-7; 7 bases are shared with TRBD2. The V and J ends lost 5 bases and 1 base, in that order; junction bases with no gene match: 20. Germline V gives CDR1 SEHNR, CDR2 FQNEAQ (reference sequence). This CDR3 has 19 residues. CDR3 sequence (DNA): TGTGCCAGCAGCCCACAGAGCTCTTCTCTAGCGGCCCTTTCCTACGAGCAGTACTTC. Its translation: CASSPQSSSLAALSYEQYF.

The J gene is TRBJ2-2, the V gene TRBV28, with D uncertain. Germline lookup yields CDR1 MDHEN and CDR2 SYDVKM. There are 12 residues in the CDR3. The V end was cut by 6 bases, the J end by 6 bases, with 8 bases between. CDR3 nucleotides: TGTGCCAGCAGCGCCGGGTCCGGGGAGCTGTTTTTT. It codes for CASSAGSGELFF.

V and J are TRBV5-6 and TRBJ1-1; unclear D gene. V was trimmed by 4 bases and J by 5 bases, leaving 9 bases between them. The CDR3 has 12 amino acids. CDR1 SGHDT and CDR2 YYEEEE come from the germline V gene. This CDR3 reads CASSTEGTEAFF. The CDR3, as DNA: TGTGCCAGCAGCACCGAGGGAACTGAAGCTTTCTTT.

This clone was picked up one time. The chain has TRBV10-3 and TRBJ2-1; perhaps TRBD2 as D (5 bases). V gave up 0 bases and J gave up 7 bases, with 13 bases separating them. CDR1 and CDR2 (germline): ENHRY, SYGVKD. The CDR3 totals 15 residues. DNA for the CDR3: TGTGCCATCAGTGAGTCTGGGCAGCCGGGGAATGAGCAGTTCTTC. This translates into CAISESGQPGNEQFF.

The chain joins TRBV18 to TRBJ2-1; D not certain. From germline, CDR1 is KGHSH and CDR2 LQKENI. The CDR3 extends over 12 amino acids. Trimming shortened V by 4 bases and J by 4 bases, and 5 bases separated the two germline ends. In nucleotides, the CDR3 is TGTGCCAGCTCACTCTTTTACAATGAGCAGTTCTTC. This translates into CASSLFYNEQFF.